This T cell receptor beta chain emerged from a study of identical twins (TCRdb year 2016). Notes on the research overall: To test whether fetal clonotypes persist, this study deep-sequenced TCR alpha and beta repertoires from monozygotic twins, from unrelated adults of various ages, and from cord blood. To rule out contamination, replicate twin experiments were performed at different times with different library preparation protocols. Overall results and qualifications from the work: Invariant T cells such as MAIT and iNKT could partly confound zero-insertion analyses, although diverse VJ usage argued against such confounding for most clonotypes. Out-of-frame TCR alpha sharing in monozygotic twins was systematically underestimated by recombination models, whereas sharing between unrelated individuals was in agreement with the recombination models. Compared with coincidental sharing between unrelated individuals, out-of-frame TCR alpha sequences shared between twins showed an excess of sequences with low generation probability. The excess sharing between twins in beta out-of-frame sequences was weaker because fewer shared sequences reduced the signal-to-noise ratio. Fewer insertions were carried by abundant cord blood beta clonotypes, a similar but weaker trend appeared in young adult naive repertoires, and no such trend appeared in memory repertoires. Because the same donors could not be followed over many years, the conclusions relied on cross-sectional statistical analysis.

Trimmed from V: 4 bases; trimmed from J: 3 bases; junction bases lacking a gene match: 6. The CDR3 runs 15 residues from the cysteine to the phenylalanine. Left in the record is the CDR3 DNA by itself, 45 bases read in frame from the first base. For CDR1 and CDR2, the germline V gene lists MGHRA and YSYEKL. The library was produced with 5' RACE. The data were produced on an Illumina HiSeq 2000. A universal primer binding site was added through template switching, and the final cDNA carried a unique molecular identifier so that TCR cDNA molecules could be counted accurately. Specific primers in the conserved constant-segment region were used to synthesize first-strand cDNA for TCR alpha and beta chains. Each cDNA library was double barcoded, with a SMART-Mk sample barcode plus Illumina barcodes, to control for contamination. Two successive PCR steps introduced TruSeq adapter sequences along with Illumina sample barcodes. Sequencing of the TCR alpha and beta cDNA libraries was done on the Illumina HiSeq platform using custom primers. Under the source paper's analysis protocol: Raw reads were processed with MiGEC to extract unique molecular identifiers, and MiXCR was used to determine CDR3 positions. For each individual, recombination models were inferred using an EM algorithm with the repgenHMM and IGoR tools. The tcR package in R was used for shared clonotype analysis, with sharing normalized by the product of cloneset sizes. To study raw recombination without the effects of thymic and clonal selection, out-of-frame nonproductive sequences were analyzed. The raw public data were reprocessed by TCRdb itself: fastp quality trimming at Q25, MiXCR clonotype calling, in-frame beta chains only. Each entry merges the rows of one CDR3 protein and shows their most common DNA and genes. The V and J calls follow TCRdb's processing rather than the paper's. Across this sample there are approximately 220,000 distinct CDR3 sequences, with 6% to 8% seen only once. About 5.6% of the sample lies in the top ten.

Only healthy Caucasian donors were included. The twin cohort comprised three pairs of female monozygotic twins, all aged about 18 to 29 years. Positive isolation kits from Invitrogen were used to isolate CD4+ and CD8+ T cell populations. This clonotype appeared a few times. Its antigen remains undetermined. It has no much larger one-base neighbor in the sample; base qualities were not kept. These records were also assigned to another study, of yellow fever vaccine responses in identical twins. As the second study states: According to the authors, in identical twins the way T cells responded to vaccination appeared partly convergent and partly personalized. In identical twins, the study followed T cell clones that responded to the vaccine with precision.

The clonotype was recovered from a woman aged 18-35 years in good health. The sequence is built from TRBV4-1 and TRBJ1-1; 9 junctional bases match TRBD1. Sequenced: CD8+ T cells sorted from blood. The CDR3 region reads CASSPGTGMDTEAFF. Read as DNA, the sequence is TGCGCCAGCAGCCCTGGGACAGGGATGGACACTGAAGCTTTCTTT.